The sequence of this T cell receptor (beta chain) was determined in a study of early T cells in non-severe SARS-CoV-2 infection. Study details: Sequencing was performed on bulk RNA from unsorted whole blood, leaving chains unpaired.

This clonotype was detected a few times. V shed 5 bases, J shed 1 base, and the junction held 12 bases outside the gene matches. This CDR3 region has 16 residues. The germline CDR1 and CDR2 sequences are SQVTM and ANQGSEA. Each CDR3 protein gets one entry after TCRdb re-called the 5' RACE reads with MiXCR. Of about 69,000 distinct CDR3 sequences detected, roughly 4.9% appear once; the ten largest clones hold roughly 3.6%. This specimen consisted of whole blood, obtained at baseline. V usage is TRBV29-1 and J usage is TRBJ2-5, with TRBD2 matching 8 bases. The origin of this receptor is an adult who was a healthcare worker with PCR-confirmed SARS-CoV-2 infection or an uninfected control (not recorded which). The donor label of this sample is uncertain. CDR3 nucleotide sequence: TGCAGCGTTCCCCTATGGGGCGGGGGGCCCCAAGAGACCCAGTACTTC. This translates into CSVPLWGGGPQETQYF.